Listed below are T cell receptor beta chains from one sample, sequenced in a study of shared clonotypes between healthy human individuals. Sequencing was performed with immunoSEQ multiplex PCR; in TCRdb, only in-frame clones are kept and a portion is missing. The sample contains 400,000 to 500,000 clones, 75% to 85% of which appear only once. The specimen sequenced was PBMCs. The receptors come from a woman aged 40 to 55 in good health. Some clones in this sample may be carry-over from other donors' samples. The CDR3 runs from the conserved cysteine through the conserved F or W. D genes are given only for firm matches. Size is stated for part of the rows, as once, few or many counts, or as a class when the clone is expanded.

CDR3 | DNA | V | D | size | J
CASSLGQPQHF | TGTGCCAGCAGCCTAGGGCAGCCCCAGCATTTT | TRBV27 | . | . | TRBJ1-5
CASSFSPTDRAGGYTF | TGTGCCAGCAGTTTTTCCCCGACTGACAGGGCTGGGGGCTACACCTTC | TRBV28 | TRBD1 | . | TRBJ1-2
CASSVSRLGETQYF | TGTGCCAGCAGCGTCTCTAGACTGGGAGAGACCCAGTACTTC | TRBV7-8 | . | . | TRBJ2-5
CASSPRGNYNEQFF | TGCGCCAGCAGCCCCCGTGGCAACTACAATGAGCAGTTCTTC | TRBV4-3 | . | . | TRBJ2-1
CASSLTESSYEQYF | TGTGCCAGCAGTTTGACGGAGAGCTCCTACGAGCAGTACTTC | TRBV28 | . | . | TRBJ2-7
CASTPRPGTLYGYTF | TGTGCCAGCACCCCAAGGCCTGGTACCCTCTATGGCTACACCTTC | TRBV5-6 | . | few | TRBJ1-2
CASSAGGPGELFF | TGTGCCAGCAGCGCCGGGGGCCCCGGGGAGCTGTTTTTT | TRBV5-4 | . | . | TRBJ2-2
CASSTRGPMNTEAFF | TGTGCCAGTAGTACACGGGGGCCCATGAACACTGAAGCTTTCTTT | TRBV19 | . | . | TRBJ1-1
CATSSLSQGSGNTIYF | TGTGCCACCAGCTCCCTGTCCCAGGGGAGTGGAAACACCATATATTTT | TRBV15 | . | . | TRBJ1-3
CASGERESPYNEQFF | TGCGCCAGCGGTGAGCGGGAGTCTCCCTACAATGAGCAGTTCTTC | TRBV5-1 | TRBD2 | . | TRBJ2-1
CASSLGTSNEKLFF | TGCGCCAGCAGCCTCGGGACATCTAATGAAAAACTGTTTTTT | TRBV5-1 | . | once | TRBJ1-4
CASSVSGLAGYEQYF | TGTGCCAGCAGCGTATCCGGACTAGCGGGGTACGAGCAGTACTTC | TRBV9 | TRBD2 | once | TRBJ2-7
CASEGAGANVLTF | TGTGCCAGCGAAGGCGCTGGGGCCAACGTCCTGACTTTC | TRBV28 | . | . | TRBJ2-6
CASSPGTQYADTQYF | TGTGCCAGCAGTCCCGGGACCCAGTACGCGGATACGCAGTATTTT | TRBV27 | . | many | TRBJ2-3
CASRTGFHYGYTF | TGTGCCAGCAGGACAGGGTTTCACTATGGCTACACCTTC | TRBV28 | TRBD1 | . | TRBJ1-2
CASSSVRRLGDGYTF | TGTGCCAGCAGCTCTGTCCGGCGTTTGGGAGATGGCTACACCTTC | TRBV11-2 | . | . | TRBJ1-2
CASKQGTNTGELFF | TGTGCCAGCAAACAAGGGACCAACACCGGGGAGCTGTTTTTT | TRBV2 | . | . | TRBJ2-2
CASSLEGDTDTQYF | TGCGCCAGCAGCTTGGAGGGGGACACAGATACGCAGTATTTT | TRBV5-1 | . | . | TRBJ2-3
CASSTSGTSYEQYF | TGCGCCAGCAGCACTAGCGGGACCTCCTACGAGCAGTACTTC | TRBV5-1 | TRBD2 | . | TRBJ2-7
CASSLARSLNEQFF | TGTGCCAGCAGCTTGGCGAGGAGTTTAAATGAGCAGTTCTTC | TRBV5-4 | . | . | TRBJ2-1
CASSLEEVAYGYTF | TGTGCCAGCAGCTTGGAGGAAGTGGCCTATGGCTACACCTTC | TRBV5-6 | . | . | TRBJ1-2
CASSGGTSGRWDTQYF | TGTGCCAGCAGTGGGGGGACTAGCGGGAGATGGGATACGCAGTATTTT | TRBV28 | TRBD2 | . | TRBJ2-3